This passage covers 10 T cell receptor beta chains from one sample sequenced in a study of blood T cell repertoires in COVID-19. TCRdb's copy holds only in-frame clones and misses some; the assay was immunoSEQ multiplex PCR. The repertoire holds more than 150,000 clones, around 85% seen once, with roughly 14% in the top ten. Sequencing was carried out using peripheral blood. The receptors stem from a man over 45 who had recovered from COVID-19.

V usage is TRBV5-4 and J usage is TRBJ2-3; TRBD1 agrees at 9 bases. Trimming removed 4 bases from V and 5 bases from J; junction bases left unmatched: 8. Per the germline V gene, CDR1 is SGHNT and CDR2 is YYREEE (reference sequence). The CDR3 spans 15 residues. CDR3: CASSPPGQGKDTQYF. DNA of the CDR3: TGTGCCAGCAGCCCGCCGGGACAGGGAAAAGATACGCAGTATTTT.

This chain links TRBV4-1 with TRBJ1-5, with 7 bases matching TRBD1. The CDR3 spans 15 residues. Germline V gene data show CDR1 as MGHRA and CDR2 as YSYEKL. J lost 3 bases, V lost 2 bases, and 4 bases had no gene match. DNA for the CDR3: TGCGCCAGCAGCCAATTACAGGGGAACAATCAGCCCCAGCATTTT. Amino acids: CASSQLQGNNQPQHF.

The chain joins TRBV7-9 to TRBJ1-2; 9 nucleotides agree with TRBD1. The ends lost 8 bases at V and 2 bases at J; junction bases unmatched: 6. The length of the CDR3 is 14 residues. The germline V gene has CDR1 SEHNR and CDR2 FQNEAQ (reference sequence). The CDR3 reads CASANRGLNYGYTF. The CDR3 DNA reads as TGTGCCAGCGCAAACAGGGGGCTGAACTATGGCTACACCTTC. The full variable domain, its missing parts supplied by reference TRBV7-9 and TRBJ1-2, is DTGVSQNPRHKITKRGQNVTFRCDPISEHNRLYWYRQTLGQGPEFLTYFQNEAQLEKSRLLSDRFSAERPKGSFSTLEIQRTEQGDSAMYLCASANRGLNYGYTFGSGTRLTVV.

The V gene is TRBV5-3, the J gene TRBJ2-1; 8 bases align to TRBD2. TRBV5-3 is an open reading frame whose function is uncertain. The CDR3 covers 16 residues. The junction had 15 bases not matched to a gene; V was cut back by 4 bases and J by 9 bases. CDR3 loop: CARSIQPGGFSCEQFF. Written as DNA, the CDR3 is TGTGCCAGAAGCATCCAGCCGGGAGGGTTTAGTTGTGAGCAGTTCTTC.

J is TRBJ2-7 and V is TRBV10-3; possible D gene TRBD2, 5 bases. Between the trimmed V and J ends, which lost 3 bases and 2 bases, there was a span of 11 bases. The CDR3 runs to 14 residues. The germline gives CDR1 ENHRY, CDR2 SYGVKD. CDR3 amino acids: CAISDPAEPYEQYF. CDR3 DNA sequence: TGTGCCATCAGTGACCCAGCGGAACCCTACGAGCAGTACTTC.

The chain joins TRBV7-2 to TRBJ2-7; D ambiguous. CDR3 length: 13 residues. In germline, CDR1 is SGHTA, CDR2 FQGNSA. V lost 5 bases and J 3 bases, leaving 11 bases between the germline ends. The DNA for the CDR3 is TGTGCCAGCAGCCCAGAGAGACTCTACGAGCAGTACTTC. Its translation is CASSPERLYEQYF. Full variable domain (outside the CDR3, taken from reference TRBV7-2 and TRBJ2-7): GAGVSQSPSNKVTEKGKDVELRCDPISGHTALYWYRQSLGQGLEFLIYFQGNSAPDKSGLPSDRFSAERTGGSVSTLTIQRTQQEDSAVYLCASSPERLYEQYFGPGTRLTVT.

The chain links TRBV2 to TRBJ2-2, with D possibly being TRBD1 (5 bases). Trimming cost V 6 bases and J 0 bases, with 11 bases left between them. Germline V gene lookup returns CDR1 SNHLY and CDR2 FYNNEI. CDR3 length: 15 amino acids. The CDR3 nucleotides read TGTGCCAGCAGCTGGGGCGGATCGAACACCGGGGAGCTGTTTTTT. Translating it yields CASSWGGSNTGELFF.

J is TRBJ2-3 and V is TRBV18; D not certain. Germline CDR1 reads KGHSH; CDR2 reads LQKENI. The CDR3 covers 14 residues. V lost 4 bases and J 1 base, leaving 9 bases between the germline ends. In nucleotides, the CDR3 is TGTGCCAGCTCACTGGCAGGCCGCACAGATACGCAGTATTTT. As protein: CASSLAGRTDTQYF.

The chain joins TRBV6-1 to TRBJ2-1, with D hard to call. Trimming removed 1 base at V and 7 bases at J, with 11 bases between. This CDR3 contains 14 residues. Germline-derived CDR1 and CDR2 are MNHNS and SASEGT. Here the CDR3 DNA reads TGTGCCAGCAGTGAAGAGGTGATAGCTAATGAGCAGTTCTTC. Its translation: CASSEEVIANEQFF.

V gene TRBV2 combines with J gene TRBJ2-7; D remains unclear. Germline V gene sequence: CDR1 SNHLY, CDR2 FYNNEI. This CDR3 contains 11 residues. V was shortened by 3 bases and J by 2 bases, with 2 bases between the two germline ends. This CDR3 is CASSDAYEQYF. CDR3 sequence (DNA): TGTGCCAGCAGTGACGCCTACGAGCAGTACTTC. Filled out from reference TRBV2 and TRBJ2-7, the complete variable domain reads EPEVTQTPSHQVTQMGQEVILRCVPISNHLYFYWYRQILGQKVEFLVSFYNNEISEKSEIFDDQFSVERPDGSNFTLKIRSTKLEDSAMYFCASSDAYEQYFGPGTRLTVT.